These 13 T cell receptor beta chains came from one sample sequenced in a study of tumor-infiltrating lymphocytes in primary liver carcinoma. RNA and DNA were co-extracted from around 20-30 mg of unsorted bulk tissue. From 500 ng of total RNA, TCR beta-specific cDNA was reverse-transcribed using a constant-region primer. Investigators got TCR beta libraries out of three nested multiplex PCR rounds, done with slightly modified ARM-PCR. It was with TRBV1-TRBV30 forward primers and a C-beta reverse primer that the first two PCR rounds were run, at around 10 cycles each. One entry per CDR3 protein results from TCRdb running MiXCR on the multiplex PCR reads. The repertoire holds over 100,000 distinct CDR3 sequences, with less than 75% as singletons. Sequencing was carried out using tumor-adjacent normal liver tissue. The receptors were sampled from a woman aged 55-70 years with primary liver carcinoma and hepatitis B virus infection.

This chain joins TRBV6-2 or TRBV6-3 and TRBJ2-5; D remains unclear. The length of the CDR3 is 19 residues. The ends were cut back, 6 bases at V and 5 bases at J, with 31 bases in the middle. From germline, CDR1 is MNHEY and CDR2 SVGEGT. As DNA, the CDR3 is TGTGCCAGCAGCTCCTACGGTATTAGCTGGAGTTCTATTCGGGAGACCCAGTACTTC. It is translated as CASSSYGISWSSIRETQYF.

As regards this clonotype: Sequence at one end of the junction differs from germline and may be a read error. The chain uses TRBV29-1 and TRBJ2-7, with D tentatively TRBD2 (5 bases). CDR3 length equals 12 residues. The germline V gene encodes CDR1 SQVTM and CDR2 ANQGSEA. CDR3 sequence: CSIAGVTYEQYF. The CDR3 DNA sequence: TGCAGCATTGCCGGGGTGACCTATGAGCAGTACTTC.

In the case of this clonotype: The junction and the germline gene differ at one end; a read error may be behind it. The chain couples TRBV29-1 to TRBJ2-1, with 7 bases that match TRBD2. The CDR3 is 14 amino acids. CDR1 and CDR2 from the germline V gene are SQVTM and ANQGSEA. The CDR3 nucleotides read TGCAGCGTCGTATCCGGGACTATCCACAATAAGCAGTTCTTC. This sequence encodes CSVVSGTIHNKQFF.

Of note for this clonotype: Germline and junction disagree at one end, which may indicate a read error. This rearrangement joins TRBV5-5 to TRBJ2-1; the D is unclear. Germline V gene lookup returns CDR1 SGHKS and CDR2 YYEKEE (reference sequence). There are 14 residues in the CDR3. This CDR3 is CASSLDMGNNEQFF. In DNA, the CDR3 is TGTGCTAGCAGCCTTGACATGGGCAACAATGAGCAGTTCTTC. Full variable domain (rest looked up from reference TRBV5-5 and TRBJ2-1): DAGVTQSPTHLIKTRGQQVTLRCSPISGHKSVSWYQQVLGQGPQFIFQYYEKEERGRGNFPDRFSARQFPNYSSELNVNALLLGDSALYLCASSLDMGNNEQFFGPGTRLTVL.

The V and J genes are TRBV6-1 and TRBJ1-6; D gene ambiguous. This CDR3 comprises 16 residues. Germline-derived CDR1 and CDR2 are MNHNS and SASEGT. Written as DNA, the CDR3 is TGTGTAAGCGCTGGACGGAACCCGTTCAATACTTCACCCCTCCACTTT. This sequence encodes CVSAGRNPFNTSPLHF.

A note on this clonotype: At one end, the junction sequence differs from germline, possibly due to a read error. The V and J genes are TRBV11-1 and TRBJ2-3; a possible D gene is TRBD2 (6 bases). The CDR3 runs 15 residues. Germline CDR1 reads SGHAT; CDR2 reads FQDESV (reference sequence). The CDR3: CPSSTGLLDTDTQYF. The CDR3 DNA reads TGTCCCAGCAGCACGGGACTCCTCGATACAGATACGCAGTATTTT.

As regards this clonotype: One junction end disagrees with the germline gene, perhaps due to a read error. CDR3 protein: CASSLDLSTGGTEVFF. In DNA form, the CDR3 reads TGTGCCAGCAGCTTAGACCTTTCGACAGGGGGCACTGAAGTTTTCTTT. The chain uses TRBV11-2 and TRBJ1-1; 10 nucleotides match TRBD1. In germline, CDR1 is SGHAT, CDR2 FQNNGV. The CDR3 spans 16 residues.

Details on this clonotype: One junction end does not reproduce the germline sequence, and a read error may be involved. V usage is TRBV11-3 and J usage is TRBJ2-1, with D perhaps matching TRBD1 (6 bases). CDR3 size: 15 residues. The germline V gene encodes CDR1 SGHNT and CDR2 YENEEA. This CDR3 is CASSRSGTPYNEQFF. Written as DNA, the CDR3 is TGTGCGAGCAGCAGATCAGGGACACCTTACAATGAGCAGTTCTTC.

This clonotype was counted only a few times. The genes are TRBV5-6 and TRBJ2-7; the D gene is possibly TRBD2 (5 bases). The germline gives CDR1 SGHDT, CDR2 YYEEEE. The CDR3 totals 15 residues. With 1 base removed from V and 6 bases from J, the gap between germline ends came to 17 bases. This chain's CDR3 is CASSLLGERASEQYF. In DNA, the CDR3 is TGTGCCAGCAGCTTGCTGGGCGAGAGGGCCTCCGAGCAGTACTTC. Together with reference TRBV5-6 and TRBJ2-7, the CDR3 gives the full variable domain: DAGVTQSPTHLIKTRGQQVTLRCSPKSGHDTVSWYQQALGQGPQFIFQYYEEEERQRGNFPDRFSGHQFPNYSSELNVNALLLGDSALYLCASSLLGERASEQYFGPGTRLTVT.

The sample holds a few counts of this clonotype. This chain links TRBV2 with TRBJ1-1; D is ambiguous. V was trimmed by 3 bases and J by 1 base, leaving 18 bases between them. There are 17 residues in the CDR3. Germline V CDR1 and CDR2: SNHLY, FYNNEI. The DNA of the CDR3 is TGTGCCAGCAGTGAGGCGCTTTGGAAGGGCCAGAACACTGAAGCTTTCTTT. It codes for CASSEALWKGQNTEAFF.

A remark on this clonotype: In this CDR3 the conserved last residue, phenylalanine or tryptophan, is missing, so a read error is likely. This rearrangement joins TRBV11-2 to TRBJ2-5, with a tentative D call TRBD1 (5 bases). The length of the CDR3 is 15 residues. Germline-derived CDR1 and CDR2 are SGHAT and FQNNGV. The CDR3 DNA is TGTGCCAGCAACTTAGACGAGACAGCGTTGGAGACCCAGTACCTC. Translated: CASNLDETALETQYL.

This clonotype was observed once. This is likely a read error, given that the CDR3 carries no conserved phenylalanine or tryptophan at its end. The genes are TRBV12-3 or TRBV12-4 and TRBJ1-5, with D perhaps matching TRBD1 (6 bases). V lost 8 bases and J 2 bases, leaving 16 bases between the germline ends. The CDR3 spans 15 residues. CDR3 in DNA: TGTGCCAGCTGTCCGACAGGCAATGGCAATCAGCCCCAGCATTTG. Translated, it gives CASCPTGNGNQPQHL.

The sample holds many counts of this clonotype. J is TRBJ2-5 and V is TRBV5-1; perhaps TRBD1 as D (7 bases). CDR1 is SGHRS and CDR2 is YFSETQ in the germline V gene. Trimming took 4 bases from V and 2 from J, leaving 15 bases between them. CDR3 size: 15 residues. The CDR3 sequence: CASSLMTGTQETQYF. The CDR3 DNA reads as TGCGCCAGCAGCCTAATGACAGGGACTCAAGAGACCCAGTACTTC.